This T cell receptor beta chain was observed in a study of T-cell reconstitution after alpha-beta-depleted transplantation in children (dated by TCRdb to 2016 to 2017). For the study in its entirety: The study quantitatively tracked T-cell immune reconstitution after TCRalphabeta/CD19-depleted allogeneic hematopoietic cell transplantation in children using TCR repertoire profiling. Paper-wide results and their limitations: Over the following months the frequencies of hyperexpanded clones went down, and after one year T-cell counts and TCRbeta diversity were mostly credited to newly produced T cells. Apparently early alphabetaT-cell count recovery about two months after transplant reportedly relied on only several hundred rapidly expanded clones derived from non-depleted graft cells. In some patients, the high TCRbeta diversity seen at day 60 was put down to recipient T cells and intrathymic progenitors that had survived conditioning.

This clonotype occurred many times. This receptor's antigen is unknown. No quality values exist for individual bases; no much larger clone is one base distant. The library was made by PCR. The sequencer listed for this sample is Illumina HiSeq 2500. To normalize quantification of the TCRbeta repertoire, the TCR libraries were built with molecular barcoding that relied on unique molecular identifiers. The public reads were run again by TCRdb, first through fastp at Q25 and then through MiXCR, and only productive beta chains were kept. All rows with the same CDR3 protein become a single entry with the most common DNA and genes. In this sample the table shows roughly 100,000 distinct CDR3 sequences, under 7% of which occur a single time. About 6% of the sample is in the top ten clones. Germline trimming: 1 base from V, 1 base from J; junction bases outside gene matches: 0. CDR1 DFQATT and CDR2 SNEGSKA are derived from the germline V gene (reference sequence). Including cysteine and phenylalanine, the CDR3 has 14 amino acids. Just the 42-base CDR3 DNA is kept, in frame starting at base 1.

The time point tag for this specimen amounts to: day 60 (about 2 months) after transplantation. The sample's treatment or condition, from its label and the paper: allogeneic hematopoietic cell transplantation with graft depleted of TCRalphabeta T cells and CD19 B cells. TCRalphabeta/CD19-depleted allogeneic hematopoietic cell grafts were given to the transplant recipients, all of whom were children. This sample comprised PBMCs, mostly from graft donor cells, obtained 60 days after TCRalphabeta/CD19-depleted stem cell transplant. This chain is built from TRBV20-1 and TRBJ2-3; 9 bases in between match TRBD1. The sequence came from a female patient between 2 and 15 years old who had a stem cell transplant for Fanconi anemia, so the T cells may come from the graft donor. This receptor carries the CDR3 CSARGTGGTDTQYF. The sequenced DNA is TGCAGTGCTAGAGGGACAGGGGGCACAGATACGCAGTATTTT.